Listed below are T cell receptor beta chains from one sample, sequenced in a study of blood T cell repertoires in COVID-19. The table came from immunoSEQ multiplex PCR; TCRdb's copy has only in-frame clones and leaves some out. The repertoire holds 150,000 to 200,000 clones, with around nine tenths as singletons. Source material: peripheral blood. These TCRs come from a human donor in a cohort sampled during active COVID-19. CDR3s include the opening cysteine and the closing phenylalanine or tryptophan.

j_call: TRBJ1-2
v_call: TRBV13
cdr3_aa: CASSLRQGANYGYTF

j_call: TRBJ1-1
v_call: TRBV20-1
cdr3_aa: CSARVMTEAFF

j_call: TRBJ2-7
v_call: TRBV6-6
cdr3_aa: CASSYREWVYEQYF

j_call: TRBJ2-2
v_call: TRBV4-3
cdr3_aa: CASSQAWGGGTGELFF

j_call: TRBJ1-5
v_call: TRBV6-5
cdr3_aa: CASSRDSDQPQHF

j_call: TRBJ2-3
v_call: TRBV6-6
cdr3_aa: CAASGPIPDTQYF

j_call: TRBJ2-2
v_call: TRBV7-7
cdr3_aa: CASSLGRGALYPGELFF

j_call: TRBJ2-1
v_call: TRBV29-1
cdr3_aa: CSVEVDSYNEQFF

j_call: TRBJ1-3
v_call: TRBV7-9
cdr3_aa: CASSLGDRVTGNTIYF

j_call: TRBJ1-5
v_call: TRBV7-9
cdr3_aa: CASSLGRDRGNQPQHF

j_call: TRBJ2-5
v_call: TRBV28
cdr3_aa: CASTTGQGGATQYF

j_call: TRBJ2-7
v_call: TRBV28
cdr3_aa: CASSLTTATEQYF

j_call: TRBJ1-1
v_call: TRBV6-5
cdr3_aa: CATLKQGNTEAFF

j_call: TRBJ1-1
v_call: TRBV4-1
cdr3_aa: CASSRAGNIEITEAFF

j_call: TRBJ2-5
v_call: TRBV5-4
cdr3_aa: CASSLFRGRETQYF

j_call: TRBJ2-7
v_call: TRBV5-4
cdr3_aa: CASSLLPGSSYEQYF

j_call: TRBJ1-5
v_call: TRBV28
cdr3_aa: CASRMTGSNQPQHF

j_call: TRBJ1-4
v_call: TRBV7-2
cdr3_aa: CASSLGGLNEKLFF